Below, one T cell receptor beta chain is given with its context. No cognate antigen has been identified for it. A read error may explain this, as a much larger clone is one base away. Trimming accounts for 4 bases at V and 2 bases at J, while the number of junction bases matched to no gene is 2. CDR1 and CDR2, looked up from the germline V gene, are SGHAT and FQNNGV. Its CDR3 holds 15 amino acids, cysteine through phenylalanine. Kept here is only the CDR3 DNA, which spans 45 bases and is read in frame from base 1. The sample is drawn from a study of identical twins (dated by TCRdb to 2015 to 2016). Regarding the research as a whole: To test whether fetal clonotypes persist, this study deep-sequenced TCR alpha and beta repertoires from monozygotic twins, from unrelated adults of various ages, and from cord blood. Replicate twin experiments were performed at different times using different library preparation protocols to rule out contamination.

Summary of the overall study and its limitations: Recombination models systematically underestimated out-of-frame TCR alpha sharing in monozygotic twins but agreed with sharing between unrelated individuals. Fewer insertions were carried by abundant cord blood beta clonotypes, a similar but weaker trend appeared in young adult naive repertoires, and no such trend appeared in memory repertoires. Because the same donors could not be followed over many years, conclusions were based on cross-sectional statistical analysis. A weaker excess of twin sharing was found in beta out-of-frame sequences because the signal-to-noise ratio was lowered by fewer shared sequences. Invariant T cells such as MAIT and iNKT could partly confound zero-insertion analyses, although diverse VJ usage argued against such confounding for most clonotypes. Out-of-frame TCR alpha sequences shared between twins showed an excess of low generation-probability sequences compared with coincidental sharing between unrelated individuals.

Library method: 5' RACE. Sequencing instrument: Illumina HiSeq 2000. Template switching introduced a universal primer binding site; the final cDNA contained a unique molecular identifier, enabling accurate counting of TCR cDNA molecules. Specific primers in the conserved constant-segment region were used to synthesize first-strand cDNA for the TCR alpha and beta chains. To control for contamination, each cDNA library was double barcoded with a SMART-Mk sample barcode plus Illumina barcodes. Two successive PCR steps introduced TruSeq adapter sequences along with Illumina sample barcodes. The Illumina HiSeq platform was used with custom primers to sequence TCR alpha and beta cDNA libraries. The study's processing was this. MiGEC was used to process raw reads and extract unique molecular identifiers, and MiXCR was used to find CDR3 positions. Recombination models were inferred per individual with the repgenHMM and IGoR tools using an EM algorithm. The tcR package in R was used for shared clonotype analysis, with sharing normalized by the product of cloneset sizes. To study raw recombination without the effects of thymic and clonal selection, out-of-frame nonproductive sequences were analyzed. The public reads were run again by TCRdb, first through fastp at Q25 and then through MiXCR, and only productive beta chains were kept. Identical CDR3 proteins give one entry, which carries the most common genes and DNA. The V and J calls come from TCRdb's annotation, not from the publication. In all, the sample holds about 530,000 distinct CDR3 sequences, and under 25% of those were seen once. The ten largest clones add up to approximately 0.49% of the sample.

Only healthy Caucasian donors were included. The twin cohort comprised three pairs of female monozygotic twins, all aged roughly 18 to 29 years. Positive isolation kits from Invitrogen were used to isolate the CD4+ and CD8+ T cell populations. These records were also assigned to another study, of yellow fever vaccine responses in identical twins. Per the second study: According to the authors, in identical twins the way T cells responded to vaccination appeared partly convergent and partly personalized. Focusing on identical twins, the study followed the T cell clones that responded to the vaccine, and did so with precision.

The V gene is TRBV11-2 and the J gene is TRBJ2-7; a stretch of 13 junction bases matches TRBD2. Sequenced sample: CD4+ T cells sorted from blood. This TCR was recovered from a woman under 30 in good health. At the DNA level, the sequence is TGTGCCAGCAGCTGGGGACTAGCGGGGACCTACGAGCAGTACTTC. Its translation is CASSWGLAGTYEQYF.